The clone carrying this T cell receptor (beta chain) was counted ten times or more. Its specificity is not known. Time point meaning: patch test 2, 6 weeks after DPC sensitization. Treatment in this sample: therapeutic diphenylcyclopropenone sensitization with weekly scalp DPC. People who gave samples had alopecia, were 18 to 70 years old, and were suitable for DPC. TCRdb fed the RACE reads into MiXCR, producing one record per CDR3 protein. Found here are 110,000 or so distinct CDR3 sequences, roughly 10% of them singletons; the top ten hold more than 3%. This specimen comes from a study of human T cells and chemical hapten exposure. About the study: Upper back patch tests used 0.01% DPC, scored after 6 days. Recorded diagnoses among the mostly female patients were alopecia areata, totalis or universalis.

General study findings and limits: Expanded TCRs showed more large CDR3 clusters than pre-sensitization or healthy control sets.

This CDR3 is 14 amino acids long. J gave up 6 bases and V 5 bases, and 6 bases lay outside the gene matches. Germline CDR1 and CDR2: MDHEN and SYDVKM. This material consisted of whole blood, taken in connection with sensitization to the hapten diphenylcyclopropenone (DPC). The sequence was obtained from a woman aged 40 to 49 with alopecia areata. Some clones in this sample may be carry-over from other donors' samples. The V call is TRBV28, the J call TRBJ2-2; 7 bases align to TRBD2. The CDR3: CASSLGGIPGELFF. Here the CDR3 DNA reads TGTGCCAGCAGTCTGGGGGGGATTCCCGGGGAGCTGTTTTTT.